Each of the 2 T cell receptor beta chains below was sequenced from the same sample in a study of metastatic and nonmetastatic thyroid tumors. TCRdb re-called the PCR reads with MiXCR. Among 20,000 to 25,000 clones listed, around 20% were seen once. Ahead of thyroid surgery, no patient had received treatment of any kind. Material for sequencing was blood. The receptors shown here come from a male donor with papillary thyroid cancer or a benign thyroid nodule (not recorded which). Some clones in this sample may be carry-over from other donors' samples.

In its sample, this clone ranks as medium-sized. The rearrangement links TRBV27 to TRBJ1-1; the D gene is possibly TRBD1 (6 bases). V lost 7 bases to trimming and J lost 5 bases, with 11 bases between them. Germline lookup yields CDR1 MNHEY and CDR2 SMNVEV (reference sequence). The CDR3 extends over 12 amino acids. The CDR3 nucleotides read TGTGCCAGCAAGGGGGGGGGGACTGAAGCTTTCTTT. Its translation is CASKGGGTEAFF.

The rearrangement uses TRBV6-1 and TRBJ2-7; D might be TRBD1 (6 bases). This CDR3 region has 11 residues. Germline assignment: CDR1 MNHNS and CDR2 SASEGT. Trimming removed 8 bases at V and 12 bases at J, with 17 bases between. CDR3 sequence (DNA): TGTGCCAGCGTCGGTCCCGCAGGGGCGTACTTC. Its protein is CASVGPAGAYF.